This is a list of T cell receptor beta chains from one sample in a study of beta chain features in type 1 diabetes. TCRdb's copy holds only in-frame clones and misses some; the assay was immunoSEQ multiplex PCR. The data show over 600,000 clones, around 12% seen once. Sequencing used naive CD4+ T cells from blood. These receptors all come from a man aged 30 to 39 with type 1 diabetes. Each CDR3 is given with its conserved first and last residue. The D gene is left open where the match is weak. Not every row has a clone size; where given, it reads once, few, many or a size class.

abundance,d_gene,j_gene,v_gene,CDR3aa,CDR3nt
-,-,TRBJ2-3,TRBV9,CASSVVIRRSTDTQYF,TGTGCCAGCAGCGTTGTTATCAGACGTAGCACAGATACGCAGTATTTT
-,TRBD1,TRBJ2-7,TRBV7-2,CASSFGQGPYEQYF,TGTGCCAGCAGCTTCGGACAGGGACCCTACGAGCAGTACTTC
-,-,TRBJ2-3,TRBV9,CASSVLGGGPDTQYF,TGTGCCAGCAGCGTTTTAGGTGGGGGACCAGATACGCAGTATTTT
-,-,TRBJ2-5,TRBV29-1,CSVGGTASLGETQYF,TGCAGCGTGGGAGGGACAGCATCACTGGGGGAGACCCAGTACTTC
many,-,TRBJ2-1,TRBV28,CASTQRGTSKFF,TGTGCCAGCACTCAAAGGGGGACATCGAAGTTCTTC
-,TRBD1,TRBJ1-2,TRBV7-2,CASSIQGQGNYGYTF,TGTGCCAGCAGCATACAAGGACAGGGTAACTATGGCTACACCTTC
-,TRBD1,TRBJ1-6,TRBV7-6,CASRDGTGNSPLHF,TGTGCCAGCAGGGACGGGACAGGCAATTCACCCCTCCACTTT
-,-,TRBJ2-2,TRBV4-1,CASSHFQPRSGELFF,TGCGCCAGCAGCCACTTCCAGCCGAGGAGCGGGGAGCTGTTTTTT
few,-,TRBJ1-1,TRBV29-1,CSVGSLNTEAFF,TGCAGCGTTGGGAGTTTGAACACTGAAGCTTTCTTT
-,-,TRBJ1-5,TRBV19,CASSPGTDYSNQPQHF,TGTGCCAGTAGCCCCGGGACGGACTATAGCAATCAGCCCCAGCATTTT
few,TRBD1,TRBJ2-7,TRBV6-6,CASRLGQGRYEQYF,TGTGCCAGCAGATTGGGACAGGGCCGGTACGAGCAGTACTTC
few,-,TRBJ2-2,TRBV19,CASSITSNGKRELFF,TGTGCCAGTAGTATAACCTCCAACGGAAAGAGGGAGCTGTTTTTT
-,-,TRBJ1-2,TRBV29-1,CSVVKGQNGYTF,TGCAGCGTTGTAAAGGGACAAAATGGCTACACCTTC
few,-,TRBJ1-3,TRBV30,CAWDGGSGNTIYF,TGTGCCTGGGACGGGGGTAGTGGAAACACCATATATTTT
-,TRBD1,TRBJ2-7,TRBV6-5,CASNSRDSPYEQYF,TGTGCCAGCAACAGCAGGGACAGTCCCTACGAGCAGTACTTC
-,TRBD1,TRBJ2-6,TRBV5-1,CASSDGQGAAGANVLTF,TGCGCCAGCAGCGATGGACAGGGGGCGGCTGGGGCCAACGTCCTGACTTTC
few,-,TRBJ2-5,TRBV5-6,CASSTGETQYF,TGTGCCAGCAGCACCGGTGAGACCCAGTACTTC
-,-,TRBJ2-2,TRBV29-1,CSVEWGPGGELFF,TGCAGCGTTGAATGGGGGCCGGGCGGGGAGCTGTTTTTT
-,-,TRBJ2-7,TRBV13,CASSLRPASYEQYF,TGTGCCAGCAGCTTAAGGCCCGCCTCCTACGAGCAGTACTTC
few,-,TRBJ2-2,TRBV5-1,CASSLPGATNTGELFF,TGCGCCAGCAGCTTACCAGGGGCCACAAACACCGGGGAGCTGTTTTTT
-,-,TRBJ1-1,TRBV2,CASSGSTEAFF,TGTGCCAGCAGTGGTTCCACTGAAGCTTTCTTT
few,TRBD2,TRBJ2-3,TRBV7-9,CASSPGIGTSGDTQYF,TGTGCCAGCAGCCCCGGAATCGGGACTAGCGGGGATACGCAGTATTTT
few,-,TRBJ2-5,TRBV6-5,CASSYRGQGGETQYF,TGTGCCAGCAGTTATCGGGGCCAAGGTGGAGAGACCCAGTACTTC
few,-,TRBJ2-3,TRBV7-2,CASSLNQRTDTQYF,TGTGCCAGCAGCTTAAATCAGCGCACAGATACGCAGTATTTT
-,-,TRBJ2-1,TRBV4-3,CASSQGWQGGEQFF,TGCGCCAGCAGCCAAGGCTGGCAGGGGGGAGAGCAGTTCTTC
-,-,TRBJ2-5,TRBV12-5,CASGLVSGPAASPQYF,TGTGCTAGTGGTTTGGTATCCGGGCCGGCCGCATCCCCCCAGTACTTC
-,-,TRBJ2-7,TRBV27,CASGTPGGTYEQYF,TGTGCCAGCGGAACCCCAGGGGGGACCTACGAGCAGTACTTC
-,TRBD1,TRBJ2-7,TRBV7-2,CASSLGTGISYEQYF,TGTGCCAGCAGCCTGGGGACAGGGATCTCCTACGAGCAGTACTTC
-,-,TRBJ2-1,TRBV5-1,CASSLVPGSSYNEQFF,TGCGCCAGCAGCTTGGTCCCAGGGAGCTCCTACAATGAGCAGTTCTTC
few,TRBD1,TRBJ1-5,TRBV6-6,CASSRDRGFIQPQHF,TGTGCCAGCAGTCGCGACAGGGGGTTCATTCAGCCCCAGCATTTT
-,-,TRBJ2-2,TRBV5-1,CASRVTGGNTGELFF,TGCGCCAGCAGAGTTACAGGAGGGAACACCGGGGAGCTGTTTTTT
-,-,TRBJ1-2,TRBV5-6,CASSSAPSEGYGYTF,TGTGCCAGCAGCTCCGCCCCGAGTGAGGGTTATGGCTACACCTTC
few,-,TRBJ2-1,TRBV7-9,CASSLGAWDEQFF,TGTGCCAGCAGCTTGGGGGCCTGGGATGAGCAGTTCTTC
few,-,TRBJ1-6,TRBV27,CASSFLGGSYNSPLHF,TGTGCCAGCAGTTTCCTCGGAGGCTCCTATAATTCACCCCTCCACTTT
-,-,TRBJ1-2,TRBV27,CASSLTRTSGFYGYTF,TGTGCCAGCAGTTTGACCCGGACCTCAGGCTTCTATGGCTACACCTTC
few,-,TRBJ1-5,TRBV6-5,CASRVSTSSSQPQHF,TGTGCCAGCAGAGTCTCCACATCGAGTAGTCAGCCCCAGCATTTT
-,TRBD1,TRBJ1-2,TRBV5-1,CASSPHPFRGLGYTF,TGCGCCAGCAGCCCACACCCCTTCAGGGGGCTAGGCTACACCTTC
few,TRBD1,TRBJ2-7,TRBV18,CASSRSRDRKPYEQYF,TGTGCCAGCTCACGAAGCCGGGACAGGAAACCGTACGAGCAGTACTTC
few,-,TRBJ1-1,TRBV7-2,CASSLGVAWEAFF,TGTGCCAGCAGCTTAGGAGTCGCCTGGGAAGCTTTCTTT
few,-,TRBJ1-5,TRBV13,CASSLGGRNQPQHF,TGTGCCAGCAGCCTGGGGGGCCGCAATCAGCCCCAGCATTTT
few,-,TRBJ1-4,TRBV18,CASSLTQGPTNEKLFF,TGTGCCAGCTCACTGACGCAGGGTCCAACTAATGAAAAACTGTTTTTT